Included here is one T cell receptor (beta chain) sequence, with context. Germline lookup yields CDR1 SGHRS and CDR2 YFSETQ. The CDR3 covers 22 residues. Trimming at V came to 2 bases and at J to 7 bases, leaving 24 bases not matched to a gene. This specimen belongs to a study of lymphopenia after photon versus proton radiotherapy. Produced via immunoSEQ multiplex PCR; TCRdb's table is partial and in-frame only. Of tens of thousands of clones in the sample, 86% were seen once. The TCR was taken from a woman aged 70-85 years with pancreatic cancer. Some clones in this sample may be carry-over from other donors' samples. The sample was peripheral blood, taken from a patient treated with proton-based radiotherapy. This chain joins TRBV5-1 and TRBJ2-1; 13 nucleotides line up with TRBD2. This CDR3 is CASSFERAGGDLLAGGKNEQFF. The DNA of the CDR3 is TGCGCCAGCAGCTTCGAACGAGCAGGGGGCGACTTACTAGCGGGAGGGAAGAATGAGCAGTTCTTC.